The 14 T cell receptor beta chains in this list originate from one sample, sequenced in a study of PD-1 blockade in classical Hodgkin lymphoma. TCRdb's copy holds only in-frame clones and misses some; the assay was immunoSEQ multiplex PCR. The profile shows around 100,000 clones, 90% of them singletons. Indicated time point: cycle 4 day 1 (C4D1), after five to seven weeks of nivolumab. Every patient was affected by relapse after autologous stem cell transplantation, while exposure to brentuximab vedotin was not uniform. The source material was peripheral blood mononuclear cells (PBMCs), sampled before the fourth cycle of nivolumab. The receptors stem from a human donor with classical Hodgkin lymphoma.

The DNA for the CDR3 is TGTGCCAGCAGCGGGGGAGCCTACGAGCAGTACTTC. Translation: CASSGGAYEQYF. The rearrangement joins TRBV5-4 to TRBJ2-7; TRBD1 or TRBD2 may be the D gene (5 bases each). The V end lost 4 bases, the J end lost 2 bases, and 7 bases lay between the germline ends. Germline assignment: CDR1 SGHNT and CDR2 YYREEE (reference sequence). The CDR3 loop spans 12 amino acids. The complete variable domain, with remaining parts taken from reference TRBV5-4 and TRBJ2-7, reads ETGVTQSPTHLIKTRGQQVTLRCSSQSGHNTVSWYQQALGQGPQFIFQYYREEENGRGNFPPRFSGLQFPNYSSELNVNALELDDSALYLCASSGGAYEQYFGPGTRLTVT.

V is TRBV19 and J is TRBJ2-1; 13 positions match TRBD2. The CDR3 consists of 13 residues. From germline, CDR1 is LNHDA and CDR2 SQIVND (reference sequence). V dropped 9 bases and J dropped 9; count of bases not matched to a gene: 5. The CDR3 reads CASTSGGAAEQFF. The CDR3 DNA reads TGTGCCAGCACTAGCGGGGGGGCCGCTGAGCAGTTCTTC. Using reference TRBV19 and TRBJ2-1 for the parts outside the CDR3, the full variable domain is DGGITQSPKYLFRKEGQNVTLSCEQNLNHDAMYWYRQDPGQGLRLIYYSQIVNDFQKGDIAEGYSVSREKKESFPLTVTSAQKNPTAFYLCASTSGGAAEQFFGPGTRLTVL.

The J gene is TRBJ2-3, the V gene TRBV29-1; D remains ambiguous. Trimming removed 2 bases at V and 4 bases at J, with 4 bases between. The CDR3 extends over 11 amino acids. Germline V gene sequence: CDR1 SQVTM, CDR2 ANQGSEA. The CDR3 DNA reads TGCAGCGTTGAACCCGCAGATACGCAGTATTTT. Translating gives CSVEPADTQYF.

The genes are TRBV14 and TRBJ1-1; possibly TRBD1 for D (5 bases). Per the germline V gene, CDR1 is SGHDN and CDR2 is FVKESK. The CDR3 loop spans 14 amino acids. The V and J ends lost 4 bases and 10 bases respectively, with 19 bases between them. The CDR3 sequence: CASSPGTTWESAFF. The DNA of the CDR3 is TGTGCCAGCAGCCCTGGGACGACTTGGGAGTCAGCTTTCTTT.

The V gene is TRBV7-2, the J gene TRBJ1-5, with TRBD1 as a possible D gene (5 bases). The V gene's germline CDR1 is SGHTA and CDR2 FQGNSA. CDR3 length equals 16 residues. V was trimmed by 5 bases and J by 7 bases, leaving 21 bases between them. The CDR3 DNA reads TGTGCCAGCAGCCGCTCGCCCCTGGGACCGGGCCAGCCCCAGCATTTT. It codes for CASSRSPLGPGQPQHF.

V and J are TRBV18 and TRBJ1-2; the match to TRBD1 covers 7 bases. The germline gives CDR1 KGHSH, CDR2 LQKENI. This CDR3 comprises 13 residues. V lost 2 bases and J lost 6; bases outside the gene matches: 3. Here the CDR3 reads CASSPRGLDGYTF. The CDR3 coding sequence is TGTGCCAGCTCACCAAGGGGGCTAGATGGCTACACCTTC.

In this sample, this clone turned up once. The chain's CDR3 is CASSYSAGTYEQYF. CDR3 nucleotides: TGTGCCAGCAGTTACTCAGCAGGTACCTACGAGCAGTACTTC. This chain connects TRBV6-6 to TRBJ2-7, with D unclear. V was shortened by 0 bases and J by 2 bases, with 8 bases between the two germline ends. Germline-derived CDR1 and CDR2 are MNHNY and SVGAGI (reference sequence). The CDR3 loop spans 14 amino acids.

The chain combines TRBV30 with TRBJ1-2; D unclear. Germline CDR1 GTSNPN, CDR2 SVGIG (reference sequence). Trimming pared 3 bases from V and 7 bases from J, leaving 9 bases between. The CDR3 is 11 residues long. CDR3 DNA sequence: TGTGCCTGGAGCGTAGAAATTGGCTACACCTTC. The encoded protein is CAWSVEIGYTF.

The J gene is TRBJ1-1, the V gene TRBV7-9; D is possibly TRBD1 (6 bases). The CDR3 length is 16 residues. The germline V gene has CDR1 SEHNR and CDR2 FQNEAQ (reference sequence). The germline V and J ends were trimmed by 1 base and 0 bases, with 12 bases remaining between them. In DNA form, the CDR3 reads TGTGCCAGCAGCTTAGGCCAGGGGATTATGAACACTGAAGCTTTCTTT. As protein: CASSLGQGIMNTEAFF.

V gene TRBV7-4 combines with J gene TRBJ1-5, with 8 bases that match TRBD1. Germline trimming cut 11 bases from V and 4 bases from J; bases unmatched to any gene: 16. Germline V gene data show CDR1 as SGHVT and CDR2 as SQSDAQ. The CDR3 totals 16 residues. The CDR3 DNA follows: TGTGCCGAGGGGGGCTCGACAGGGGTGTGGAATCAGCCCCAGCATTTT. Translated: CAEGGSTGVWNQPQHF.

This chain links TRBV4-2 with TRBJ1-1; D gene uncertain. V lost 4 bases and J lost 7, with 19 bases in between. Germline V gene sequence: CDR1 LGHNA, CDR2 YNFKEQ. CDR3 length: 15 residues. CDR3 coding DNA: TGTGCCAGCAGCCGCAACACGGGAGGGAGGGATGAAGCTTTCTTT. This gives the protein CASSRNTGGRDEAFF.

The V and J genes are TRBV15 and TRBJ1-4; D perhaps matches TRBD1 (5 bases). The CDR3 has 12 residues. Germline CDR1 reads LNHNV; CDR2 reads YYDKDF (reference sequence). V was shortened by 2 bases and J by 8 bases, with 6 bases between the two germline ends. CDR3 sequence reads: CATSRSGEKLFF. CDR3 nucleotides: TGTGCCACCAGCAGATCAGGGGAAAAACTGTTTTTT.

V usage is TRBV19 and J usage is TRBJ2-7, with 8 bases that match TRBD1. Germline trimming cut 7 bases from V and 0 bases from J; bases unmatched to any gene: 5. The CDR3 is made up of 14 amino acids. The germline gives CDR1 LNHDA, CDR2 SQIVND (reference sequence). CDR3 sequence reads: CASKGQANSYEQYF. The CDR3 DNA sequence: TGTGCCAGTAAGGGACAGGCAAACTCCTACGAGCAGTACTTC.

The rearrangement uses TRBV7-9 and TRBJ2-3; possible D gene TRBD2, 6 bases. V lost 3 bases to trimming and J lost 0 bases, with 10 bases between them. Germline V gives CDR1 SEHNR, CDR2 FQNEAQ (reference sequence). The CDR3 has 15 amino acids. The CDR3 here is CASSFSGGSTDTQYF. The CDR3 DNA reads as TGTGCCAGCAGCTTTAGCGGAGGCAGCACAGATACGCAGTATTTT.